This passage covers 30 T cell receptor beta chains from one sample sequenced in a study of shared clonotypes between healthy human individuals. The method was immunoSEQ multiplex PCR; TCRdb's version includes in-frame clones alone and lacks a portion of them. This table holds approximately 2.5 million clones, approximately 92% found once. The sequenced sample consisted of naive CD4+ T cells sorted from blood. Documented subset: CD45RA+ positively selected. The source is a man between 18 and 35 years old in good health.

The genes are TRBV5-6 and TRBJ2-7; 10 bases line up with TRBD1. The trim removed 4 bases at V and 3 bases at J, leaving 4 bases unmatched. The CDR3 is made up of 14 amino acids. Germline-derived CDR1 and CDR2 are SGHDT and YYEEEE. CDR3 bases: TGTGCCAGCAGCGGGGACAGGGGTCTCTACGAGCAGTACTTC. Its protein product is CASSGDRGLYEQYF.

In this sample, this clone turned up once. The rearrangement uses TRBV27 and TRBJ2-7; a weak D match, TRBD1 (6 bases). Per germline, CDR1 MNHEY and CDR2 SMNVEV (reference sequence). The CDR3 covers 14 residues. Trimming left V 3 bases short and J 2 bases short, with 11 bases between. The CDR3 sequence: CASSLGRGPYEQYF. As DNA, the CDR3 is TGTGCCAGCAGTTTGGGCAGGGGACCCTACGAGCAGTACTTC.

The rearrangement joins TRBV18 to TRBJ1-4, with a tentative D call TRBD1 (5 bases). The CDR3 has 15 residues. The germline CDR1 and CDR2 sequences are KGHSH and LQKENI. V lost 3 bases and J 2 bases, leaving 10 bases between the germline ends. The CDR3 protein is CASSPTRGTNEKLFF. Written as DNA, the CDR3 is TGTGCCAGCTCACCGACGCGGGGCACTAATGAAAAACTGTTTTTT.

The chain carries TRBV30 and TRBJ1-2; weak D call: TRBD1 (5 bases). The V gene's germline CDR1 is GTSNPN and CDR2 SVGIG (reference sequence). Trimming stripped 1 base from V and 8 bases from J, with 8 bases between. The CDR3 covers 11 residues. CDR3: CAWSGQLGYTF. In DNA form, the CDR3 reads TGTGCCTGGAGTGGACAGTTAGGCTACACCTTC.

The J gene is TRBJ1-5, the V gene TRBV6-1, with TRBD1 identical over 8 bases. The length of the CDR3 is 18 residues. Trimming removed 1 base from V and 2 bases from J; junction bases left unmatched: 10. Looked up from germline, CDR1 is MNHNS and CDR2 is SASEGT. The CDR3 sequence: CASSEDGRGRGGNQPQHF. The CDR3 coding sequence is TGTGCCAGCAGTGAAGACGGCAGGGGGCGGGGGGGCAATCAGCCCCAGCATTTT.

V and J are TRBV4-1 and TRBJ1-6; 9 nucleotides line up with TRBD1. The CDR3 runs to 20 residues. V shed 1 base, J shed 3 bases, and the junction held 13 bases outside the gene matches. Germline CDR1 is MGHRA and CDR2 is YSYEKL. CDR3 residues: CASSQASGTGQFGYNSPLHF. DNA of the CDR3: TGCGCCAGCAGCCAAGCCTCCGGGACAGGGCAGTTTGGCTATAATTCACCCCTCCACTTT.

The chain carries TRBV4-1 and TRBJ1-4; TRBD1 matches 8 bases. Germline-derived CDR1 and CDR2 are MGHRA and YSYEKL. V shed 5 bases, J shed 0 bases, and the junction held 17 bases outside the gene matches. The CDR3 extends over 20 amino acids. CDR3 nucleotides: TGCGCCAGCAGCGACGAATATGGACAGGGTTCCTTTGCAACTAATGAAAAACTGTTTTTT. As protein: CASSDEYGQGSFATNEKLFF.

The chain carries TRBV7-9 and TRBJ1-2; 8 bases align to TRBD1. The V gene end was trimmed by 5 bases and the J gene end by 8 bases; junction bases not matched to a gene: 4. This CDR3 contains 12 residues. CDR1 is SEHNR, CDR2 FQNEAQ, per germline (reference sequence). The CDR3 bases are TGTGCCAGCAGCGCCACAGGGGGAGGCTACACCTTC. Residues: CASSATGGGYTF.

This clone appeared once. This sequence joins TRBV2 and TRBJ2-1; 8 bases match TRBD1. The CDR3 spans 15 residues. Germline trimming cut 3 bases from V and 2 bases from J; bases unmatched to any gene: 3. The germline CDR1 and CDR2 sequences are SNHLY and FYNNEI. CDR3 sequence (DNA): TGTGCCAGCAGTGACGACAGGGGCACCTACAATGAGCAGTTCTTC. It translates to CASSDDRGTYNEQFF. Full variable domain (rest looked up from reference TRBV2 and TRBJ2-1): EPEVTQTPSHQVTQMGQEVILRCVPISNHLYFYWYRQILGQKVEFLVSFYNNEISEKSEIFDDQFSVERPDGSNFTLKIRSTKLEDSAMYFCASSDDRGTYNEQFFGPGTRLTVL.

The chain links TRBV19 to TRBJ2-2; D call uncertain. The CDR3 is 10 amino acids. V was pared by 6 bases and J by 7 bases, with 3 bases between. Germline CDR1 LNHDA, CDR2 SQIVND (reference sequence). Here the CDR3 reads CASRNGELFF. Here the CDR3 DNA reads TGTGCCAGTAGAAACGGGGAGCTGTTTTTT. The full variable domain, rest sourced from reference TRBV19 and TRBJ2-2, is DGGITQSPKYLFRKEGQNVTLSCEQNLNHDAMYWYRQDPGQGLRLIYYSQIVNDFQKGDIAEGYSVSREKKESFPLTVTSAQKNPTAFYLCASRNGELFFGEGSRLTVL.

The chain recombines TRBV2 with TRBJ2-3; 10 nucleotides match TRBD2. The CDR3 is 15 residues long. CDR1 SNHLY and CDR2 FYNNEI come from the germline V gene. The V segment lost 6 bases and the J segment 5 bases; nucleotides outside the gene matches: 8. The CDR3 DNA reads TGTGCCAGCAGAGAGCGGGGGGGCCTCTTAGATACGCAGTATTTT. Translating it yields CASRERGGLLDTQYF. Together with reference TRBV2 and TRBJ2-3, the CDR3 gives the full variable domain: EPEVTQTPSHQVTQMGQEVILRCVPISNHLYFYWYRQILGQKVEFLVSFYNNEISEKSEIFDDQFSVERPDGSNFTLKIRSTKLEDSAMYFCASRERGGLLDTQYFGPGTRLTVL.

In its sample, this clone was seen once. This rearrangement joins TRBV19 to TRBJ1-4; 9 bases match TRBD1. Germline V gene lookup returns CDR1 LNHDA and CDR2 SQIVND (reference sequence). Germline trimming cut 8 bases from V and 5 bases from J; bases unmatched to any gene: 6. The CDR3 has 14 amino acids. In DNA, the CDR3 is TGTGCCAGTCGAGGGACAGGGAGCAATGAAAAACTGTTTTTT. Translating it yields CASRGTGSNEKLFF.

The genes are TRBV6-1 and TRBJ1-5; D is undetermined. The CDR3 is made up of 13 amino acids. CDR1 is MNHNS, CDR2 SASEGT, per germline. V gave up 4 bases and J gave up 1 base, with 5 bases separating them. The CDR3 region has the DNA TGTGCCAGCAGTGGTGTAAGCAATCAGCCCCAGCATTTT. This encodes CASSGVSNQPQHF.

As concerns this clone: Possible read error: a much larger clone is one base away. This same CDR3 is encoded by further DNA sequences in the sample. The genes are TRBV7-2 and TRBJ1-1, with a weak D call TRBD1 (5 bases). Trimming stripped 3 bases from V and 1 base from J, with 6 bases between. The CDR3 loop spans 13 amino acids. The germline CDR1 and CDR2 sequences are SGHTA and FQGNSA. The chain's CDR3 is CASSFGGNTEAFF. The CDR3 nucleotides are TGTGCCAGCAGCTTCGGGGGGAACACTGAAGCTTTCTTT.

The chain combines TRBV7-3 with TRBJ2-5, with 9 bases that match TRBD2. Unmatched junction bases numbered 4, after V lost 5 bases and J lost 0 bases. Per germline, CDR1 SGHTA and CDR2 FQGTGA. This CDR3 comprises 15 residues. The CDR3 DNA is TGTGCCAGCAGCCCGACTAGCGGAAACCAAGAGACCCAGTACTTC. It encodes CASSPTSGNQETQYF.

The rearrangement links TRBV5-6 to TRBJ2-5; possible D gene TRBD2, 5 bases. With 5 bases removed from V and 9 bases from J, the gap between germline ends came to 11 bases. Germline CDR1 and CDR2: SGHDT and YYEEEE. This CDR3 has 11 amino acids. This CDR3 is CASRSQEAQYF. The CDR3 DNA sequence: TGTGCCAGCAGGTCTCAGGAGGCCCAGTACTTC.

V usage is TRBV27 and J usage is TRBJ1-2; possible D gene TRBD1, 5 bases. The CDR3 covers 13 residues. Trimming left V 8 bases short and J 1 base short, with 11 bases between. CDR1 and CDR2 from the germline V gene are MNHEY and SMNVEV (reference sequence). CDR3 DNA: TGTGCCAGCGGGGCCCACTTTAACTATGGCTACACCTTC. This translates into CASGAHFNYGYTF.

In this sample, this clone turned up once. This rearrangement joins TRBV2 to TRBJ2-1; D is unresolved. V dropped 4 bases and J dropped 0 bases, with 10 bases sitting between them. CDR3 size: 15 residues. From germline, CDR1 is SNHLY and CDR2 FYNNEI. CDR3 residues: CASSVLRSSYNEQFF. CDR3 nucleotide sequence: TGTGCCAGCAGTGTTCTGAGGAGCTCCTACAATGAGCAGTTCTTC.

J is TRBJ1-6 and V is TRBV18, with TRBD1 identical over 12 bases. This CDR3 is 19 amino acids long. CDR1 KGHSH and CDR2 LQKENI come from the germline V gene. J was trimmed by 1 base and V by 2 bases; bases with no gene match: 6. The CDR3 region is CASSPKGTGGTSYNSPLHF. The CDR3 DNA sequence: TGTGCCAGCTCACCAAAGGGGACAGGGGGCACGTCCTATAATTCACCCCTCCACTTT.

The chain has TRBV6-6 and TRBJ2-4; D possibly matches TRBD1 or TRBD2 (7 bases each). With 7 bases removed from V and 0 bases from J, the gap between germline ends came to 16 bases. The CDR3 consists of 16 residues. Germline lookup yields CDR1 MNHNY and CDR2 SVGAGI (reference sequence). The CDR3 sequence: CASIPGGGSAKNIQYF. The CDR3 nucleotides are TGTGCCAGCATCCCAGGGGGGGGGTCAGCCAAAAACATTCAGTACTTC.

Worth noting for this clone: Additional DNA sequences in this sample encode the identical CDR3. The rearrangement uses TRBV18 and TRBJ2-5; D gene ambiguous. Germline V gene sequence: CDR1 KGHSH, CDR2 LQKENI. This CDR3 spans 13 amino acids. The V gene lost 2 bases and the J gene lost 5 bases, with 9 bases spanning the gap. In DNA form, the CDR3 reads TGTGCCAGCTCACCAAATCTCGGGGAGACCCAGTACTTC. Translated, it gives CASSPNLGETQYF.

A word on this clone: The same CDR3 can be traced to other DNA sequences in this sample. This sequence joins TRBV7-2 and TRBJ1-5; D gene uncertain. Trimming took off 5 bases at V and 0 bases at J, with 8 bases between the two ends. This CDR3 has 14 amino acids. Germline CDR1 and CDR2: SGHTA and FQGNSA. The CDR3 region is CASSPTDSNQPQHF. The CDR3 nucleotides are TGTGCCAGCAGCCCTACAGATAGCAATCAGCCCCAGCATTTT.

The chain has TRBV9 and TRBJ2-5; D gene unclear. The germline CDR1 and CDR2 sequences are SGDLS and YYNGEE. V was clipped by 4 bases and J by 4 bases, with 11 bases between them. This CDR3 is 13 amino acids long. CDR3 sequence: CASSPLFAETQYF. In DNA form, the CDR3 reads TGTGCCAGCAGCCCTCTTTTTGCAGAGACCCAGTACTTC. Together with reference TRBV9 and TRBJ2-5, the CDR3 gives the full variable domain: DSGVTQTPKHLITATGQRVTLRCSPRSGDLSVYWYQQSLDQGLQFLIQYYNGEERAKGNILERFSAQQFPDLHSELNLSSLELGDSALYFCASSPLFAETQYFGPGTRLLVL.

This clone has a single count. The rearrangement links TRBV10-3 to TRBJ2-7, with D perhaps TRBD2 (5 bases). The germline gives CDR1 ENHRY, CDR2 SYGVKD. This CDR3 comprises 14 residues. Trimming removed 3 bases from V and 0 bases from J, with 9 bases in between. The CDR3 protein is CAISDSTTSYEQYF. The CDR3 DNA sequence: TGTGCCATCAGTGACTCGACTACCTCCTACGAGCAGTACTTC.

The genes are TRBV30 and TRBJ1-1, with 9 bases fitting TRBD1. CDR1 is GTSNPN, CDR2 SVGIG, per germline (reference sequence). Losses at the gene ends were 6 bases for V and 7 bases for J; bases not matched to a gene: 9. CDR3 length: 13 amino acids. Here the CDR3 DNA reads TGTGCCTGTCCGACAGGGGGAGGCGGTGAAGCTTTCTTT. It specifies CACPTGGGGEAFF.

This clone was observed a handful of times. This chain connects TRBV2 to TRBJ2-5; D is undetermined. This CDR3 is built from 14 residues. The V and J ends lost 7 bases and 4 bases respectively, with 16 bases between them. The germline V gene has CDR1 SNHLY and CDR2 FYNNEI. The CDR3 nucleotides read TGTGCCAGCACTCAGCAAACAAGGGCAGAGACCCAGTACTTC. This translates into CASTQQTRAETQYF.

This clone was seen a few times. The CDR3 region has the DNA TGTGCCATCAGTGAGTCGGTAGGGACGGGGACTGAAGCTTTCTTT. It encodes CAISESVGTGTEAFF. The chain recombines TRBV10-3 with TRBJ1-1; D possibly corresponds to TRBD1 (5 bases). The CDR3 is made up of 15 amino acids. The germline gives CDR1 ENHRY, CDR2 SYGVKD. Trimming took 0 bases from V and 5 from J, leaving 13 bases between them.

This clone was observed a single time. V is TRBV10-3 and J is TRBJ2-7; 8 bases align to TRBD1. Germline V lookup: CDR1 ENHRY, CDR2 SYGVKD. This CDR3 has 17 residues. Trimming took 0 bases from V and 4 from J; bases not matched to a gene: 11. The CDR3 coding sequence is TGTGCCATCAGTGAGTCATCAGGTGTCAGGGGGCTTTACGAGCAGTACTTC. This gives the protein CAISESSGVRGLYEQYF.

This chain joins TRBV2 and TRBJ2-1; D gene uncertain. Germline loops: CDR1 SNHLY, CDR2 FYNNEI. CDR3 length: 12 residues. V lost 6 bases and J 6 bases, leaving 9 bases between the germline ends. The CDR3 DNA reads TGTGCCAGCAGAGTTAGGAGCAATGAGCAGTTCTTC. Protein product: CASRVRSNEQFF.

The chain combines TRBV9 with TRBJ1-4; the match to TRBD1 covers 7 bases. V dropped 4 bases and J dropped 3; count of bases not matched to a gene: 3. The germline V gene has CDR1 SGDLS and CDR2 YYNGEE. This CDR3 has 14 amino acids. CDR3 nucleotides: TGTGCCAGCAGCCCGGGACAGCCTAATGAAAAACTGTTTTTT. Translation: CASSPGQPNEKLFF.